This T cell receptor (beta chain) was sequenced in a study of beta chain features in type 1 diabetes. Germline trimming cut 4 bases from V and 1 base from J; bases unmatched to any gene: 7. CDR3 length: 16 amino acids. Germline-derived CDR1 and CDR2 are SGHDN and FVKESK. TCRB transcripts that were expressed got sequenced, as all of the isolated RNA had been reverse transcribed. Sequencing of naive, central memory and regulatory T cell samples gave an average of roughly 4 million reads. Some clones are missing from TCRdb's copy, which holds only in-frame ones; the method was immunoSEQ multiplex PCR. The data contain 300,000 to 350,000 clones, 13% to 15% of them singletons. This clone has more than one count but fewer than ten.

Sequencing input: central memory CD4+ T cells from blood. The chain couples TRBV14 to TRBJ2-3; 8 bases match TRBD2. This receptor was obtained from a man aged 30-40 years in good health. In DNA, the CDR3 is TGTGCCAGCAGCCGAGGGGCGGGAGGCCGCACAGATACGCAGTATTTT. It encodes CASSRGAGGRTDTQYF.